This T cell receptor (beta chain) was found in a study of CD8 T cells in Susac syndrome. Reverse transcription of roughly 0.45 to 1 ug RNA used random hexamers. Amplification of TCR beta CDR3 across 54 Vbeta and 13 Jbeta was performed with immunoSEQ multiplex PCR. TCRdb used MiXCR to reprocess the immunoSEQ multiplex PCR reads, holding one entry per CDR3 protein. The sample has 95,000 to 150,000 distinct CDR3 sequences, just under 95% seen once. The CDR3 covers 13 residues. Looked up from germline, CDR1 is LNHDA and CDR2 is SQIVND (reference sequence). Trimming removed 5 bases from V and 3 bases from J, with 7 bases in between.

Sequencing used CD8+ T cells from PBMCs. The chain carries TRBV19 and TRBJ1-4; D is uncertain. This clonotype was sampled from a human donor with Susac syndrome. CDR3 amino acids: CASSHTSNEKLFF. The DNA for the CDR3 is TGTGCCAGTAGTCACACCTCTAATGAAAAACTGTTTTTT.